This T cell receptor (beta chain) came from a study of OX40 agonist ivuxolimab in advanced cancers. Only in-frame clones appear in the TCRdb table, and some are missing; sequencing was by immunoSEQ multiplex PCR. The data show more than 30,000 clones, approximately 86% seen once. The germline V gene has CDR1 SNHLY and CDR2 FYNNEI. The germline V and J ends were trimmed by 8 bases and 0 bases, with 19 bases remaining between them. CDR3 length: 16 residues. The V and J genes are TRBV2 and TRBJ2-5; D might be TRBD1 (6 bases). Sequenced here: CD4+ or CD8+ T cells sorted from blood, sampled in a trial of the OX40 agonist ivuxolimab. The receptor comes from an adult with an advanced solid tumor such as melanoma, head and neck, liver or kidney cancer. The CDR3 loop reads CASSGPGHVYQETQYF. CDR3 sequence (DNA): TGTGCCAGCTCCGGGCCGGGACACGTGTACCAAGAGACCCAGTACTTC.